The 30 T cell receptor beta chains reported below all come from one sample, sequenced in a study of cytomegalovirus exposure and HLA in healthy donors. Primers included in the PCR were 60 Vbeta and 13 Jbeta primers. The method was immunoSEQ multiplex PCR; TCRdb's version includes in-frame clones alone and lacks a portion of them. The table has about 120,000 clones, about three fifths seen once. Specimen: PBMCs. The receptors originated from a woman aged 35 to 49 in good health and CMV-seropositive.

A few counts support this clone. V gene TRBV15 combines with J gene TRBJ2-3, with TRBD1 as a possible D gene (6 bases). This CDR3 is built from 14 residues. Trimming pared 6 bases from V and 1 base from J, leaving 11 bases between. Germline V CDR1 and CDR2: LNHNV, YYDKDF (reference sequence). DNA for the CDR3: TGTGCCACCAGTAGGGACACCCGCACAGATACGCAGTATTTT. It specifies CATSRDTRTDTQYF. The whole variable domain, filled in from reference TRBV15 and TRBJ2-3, reads DAMVIQNPRYQVTQFGKPVTLSCSQTLNHNVMYWYQQKSSQAPKLLFHYYDKDFNNEADTPDNFQSRRPNTSFCFLDIRSPGLGDTAMYLCATSRDTRTDTQYFGPGTRLTVL.

The chain recombines TRBV6-5 with TRBJ1-4; a weak D match, TRBD1 (6 bases). CDR1 MNHEY and CDR2 SVGAGI come from the germline V gene. V was trimmed by 5 bases and J by 7 bases, leaving 11 bases between them. CDR3 size: 13 residues. CDR3 nucleotides: TGTGCCAGCAGTGGAAGGGGGGGTGAAAAACTGTTTTTT. Encoded protein: CASSGRGGEKLFF.

V usage is TRBV2 and J usage is TRBJ2-7, with D possibly matching TRBD2 (6 bases). Trimming pared 8 bases from V and 4 bases from J, leaving 15 bases between. CDR1 SNHLY and CDR2 FYNNEI come from the germline V gene. CDR3 length: 13 residues. The DNA for the CDR3 is TGTGCCAGCGCCGGGGACTCGAAATACGAGCAGTACTTC. It is translated as CASAGDSKYEQYF.

This chain joins TRBV14 and TRBJ2-3; 7 positions match TRBD1. The germline V gene encodes CDR1 SGHDN and CDR2 FVKESK. V lost 5 bases and J lost 6; bases outside the gene matches: 11. This CDR3 region has 15 residues. This CDR3 is CASSTGDWAGDTQYF. CDR3 bases: TGTGCCAGCAGCACAGGGGATTGGGCCGGGGATACGCAGTATTTT.

This clone was detected once. This chain connects TRBV29-1 to TRBJ2-7; 8 nucleotides line up with TRBD1. The trim removed 4 bases at V and 3 bases at J, leaving 8 bases unmatched. Germline loops: CDR1 SQVTM, CDR2 ANQGSEA. The CDR3 runs to 14 residues. The CDR3 DNA sequence: TGCAGCGTTGCGGACCGGGACAGGCGCTACGAGCAGTACTTC. Protein product: CSVADRDRRYEQYF.

This chain connects TRBV7-6 to TRBJ1-3; D unclear. Germline CDR1 reads SGHVS; CDR2 reads FNYEAQ. Trimming removed 8 bases at V and 2 bases at J, with 7 bases between. The CDR3 has 12 amino acids. CDR3 region: CASGQPGNTIYF. DNA of the CDR3: TGTGCCAGCGGGCAGCCTGGAAACACCATATATTTT.

This clone was counted between two and nine times. J is TRBJ2-1 and V is TRBV10-2; TRBD1 aligns across 7 bases. The CDR3 spans 15 residues. Germline V gene data show CDR1 as WSHSY and CDR2 as SAAADI. V lost 7 bases and J lost 2; bases outside the gene matches: 8. The CDR3 loop reads CASTEGDRAYNEQFF. DNA of the CDR3: TGCGCCAGCACCGAAGGAGACAGGGCCTACAATGAGCAGTTCTTC.

The chain recombines TRBV6-1 with TRBJ1-1, with D possibly matching TRBD1 (5 bases). Germline CDR1 is MNHNS and CDR2 is SASEGT. The CDR3 contains 15 residues. The ends were cut back, 5 bases at V and 1 base at J, with 14 bases in the middle. The CDR3 region is CASSSQDGANTEAFF. The CDR3 nucleotides read TGTGCCAGCAGTTCACAGGATGGGGCGAACACTGAAGCTTTCTTT.

V gene TRBV12-5 combines with J gene TRBJ2-3; 7 bases match TRBD1. Germline V gene sequence: CDR1 LGHNT, CDR2 FRNRAP. The CDR3 is 15 residues long. V dropped 6 bases and J dropped 4; count of bases not matched to a gene: 10. The CDR3 loop reads CASGRGQSSADTQYF. CDR3 bases: TGTGCTAGTGGACGGGGACAGTCAAGCGCAGATACGCAGTATTTT.

Concerning this clone: Other DNA sequences from this sample encode an identical CDR3 as well. The chain is built from TRBV4-1 and TRBJ1-2; D is uncertain. Trimming removed 0 bases from V and 8 bases from J, with 10 bases in between. Germline CDR1 reads MGHRA; CDR2 reads YSYEKL. The CDR3 is 13 amino acids. The CDR3 bases are TGCGCCAGCAGCCAAGATGAAACCCGGGGCTACACCTTC. It translates to CASSQDETRGYTF.

V gene TRBV5-5 combines with J gene TRBJ2-2; D gene ambiguous. Trimming stripped 0 bases from V and 4 bases from J, with 4 bases between. The CDR3 loop spans 13 amino acids. The germline V gene encodes CDR1 SGHKS and CDR2 YYEKEE (reference sequence). The CDR3 DNA reads TGTGCCAGCAGCTTGGATAGCACCGGGGAGCTGTTTTTT. Amino acid sequence: CASSLDSTGELFF.

The chain joins TRBV5-1 to TRBJ2-7; 9 nucleotides agree with TRBD2. V was pared by 3 bases and J by 5 bases, with 9 bases of the junction left unmatched. This CDR3 spans 15 amino acids. Germline lookup yields CDR1 SGHRS and CDR2 YFSETQ. This chain's CDR3 is CASSSRGSGSNEQYF. The CDR3, as DNA: TGCGCCAGCAGCTCCCGTGGTAGCGGGAGCAACGAGCAGTACTTC.

The V and J genes are TRBV9 and TRBJ2-6, with no clear D. V was shortened by 0 bases and J by 2 bases, with 9 bases between the two germline ends. Germline CDR1 and CDR2: SGDLS and YYNGEE. The CDR3 has 16 amino acids. In DNA, the CDR3 is TGTGCCAGCAGCGTAGACGTAGTAACTGGGGCCAACGTCCTGACTTTC. Amino acids: CASSVDVVTGANVLTF.

The V call is TRBV7-2, the J call TRBJ2-7; 9 positions match TRBD1. Germline CDR1 is SGHTA and CDR2 is FQGNSA. The CDR3 extends over 16 amino acids. V lost 0 bases and J lost 4; bases outside the gene matches: 7. The CDR3 sequence: CASSLAGGTGWYEQYF. CDR3 coding DNA: TGTGCCAGCAGCTTAGCGGGCGGGACAGGGTGGTACGAGCAGTACTTC.

This clone was counted between two and nine times. The CDR3 sequence is CASSHGVYGYTF. CDR3 DNA sequence: TGTGCCAGCAGTCACGGGGTATATGGCTACACCTTC. The chain recombines TRBV6-5 with TRBJ1-2; unclear D gene. The CDR3 runs 12 residues. The germline V gene encodes CDR1 MNHEY and CDR2 SVGAGI. V lost 5 bases, J lost 5 bases, and 9 bases lay in between.

The CDR3 region is CASSEGGLDHNEQFF. For the CDR3, the DNA is TGTGCCAGCAGTGAGGGGGGACTAGACCACAATGAGCAGTTCTTC. The chain combines TRBV6-4 with TRBJ2-1, with TRBD2 identical over 8 bases. The CDR3 contains 15 residues. Germline V CDR1 and CDR2: MRHNA, SNTAGT. V dropped 3 bases and J dropped 5; count of bases not matched to a gene: 6.

The chain carries TRBV9 and TRBJ2-5; weak D call: TRBD1 (8 bases). The V end was cut by 2 bases, the J end by 4 bases, with 12 bases between. Germline-derived CDR1 and CDR2 are SGDLS and YYNGEE. The CDR3 has 14 residues. The chain's CDR3 is CASSVSGTGETQYF. DNA of the CDR3: TGTGCCAGCAGCGTCAGCGGGACAGGAGAGACCCAGTACTTC.

This clone was seen a few times. The V call is TRBV19, the J call TRBJ1-4; D is perhaps TRBD1 (6 bases). This CDR3 has 14 residues. Between the trimmed V and J ends, which lost 5 bases and 7 bases, there was a span of 14 bases. Germline CDR1 and CDR2: LNHDA and SQIVND (reference sequence). Here the CDR3 DNA reads TGTGCCAGTAGTCTCGGGGGGGGGCGTGAAAAACTGTTTTTT. Translated, it gives CASSLGGGREKLFF.

CDR3 sequence: CASSQQTAYGYTF. The DNA for the CDR3 is TGTGCCAGCAGTCAACAGACAGCGTATGGCTACACCTTC. This chain joins TRBV6-6 and TRBJ1-2; D is perhaps TRBD1 (5 bases). CDR3 length: 13 amino acids. Germline V gene sequence: CDR1 MNHNY, CDR2 SVGAGI (reference sequence). V was cut by 5 bases and J by 5 bases, with 12 bases left in between.

The chain links TRBV27 to TRBJ2-1; 13 bases align to TRBD2. Germline CDR1 is MNHEY and CDR2 is SMNVEV (reference sequence). After removal of 5 bases from V and 14 bases from J, the junction contained 6 bases not matched to a gene. This CDR3 is 13 amino acids long. CDR3 protein: CASSDGLAGDKFF. Written as DNA, the CDR3 is TGTGCCAGCAGTGACGGACTAGCGGGAGATAAGTTCTTC.

The V call is TRBV5-4, the J call TRBJ2-1; D uncertain. Germline V gene lookup returns CDR1 SGHNT and CDR2 YYREEE (reference sequence). Trimming removed 3 bases at V and 10 bases at J, with 8 bases between. The CDR3 runs 11 residues. Here the CDR3 DNA reads TGTGCCAGCAGCTCCACCCTAGAGCAGTTCTTC. Its protein product is CASSSTLEQFF.

The genes are TRBV7-9 and TRBJ2-5; D may be TRBD1 (6 bases). V was clipped by 6 bases and J by 1 base, with 12 bases between them. CDR1 and CDR2 (germline): SEHNR, FQNEAQ (reference sequence). CDR3 length: 14 residues. CDR3 bases: TGTGCCAGCAGGCAAGGGACAAGCCAAGAGACCCAGTACTTC. This encodes CASRQGTSQETQYF.

A single count supports this clone. The junction departs from the called germline gene at one end, perhaps through a read error. The chain carries TRBV7-7 and TRBJ2-3; D might be TRBD2 (6 bases). The V gene's germline CDR1 is SSHAT and CDR2 FNYEAQ (reference sequence). The CDR3 is 14 residues long. The CDR3 nucleotides are TGTGCTAGCAGCAAAGGGGACTCATCAGATACGCAGTATTTT. This codes for CASSKGDSSDTQYF.

The DNA for the CDR3 is TGTGCATCGGATGAGGGGAGGCCCACAGATACGCAGTATTTT. This sequence encodes CASDEGRPTDTQYF. The genes are TRBV19 and TRBJ2-3, with D possibly matching TRBD2 (6 bases). Germline values: CDR1 LNHDA, CDR2 SQIVND (reference sequence). The CDR3 consists of 14 residues.

CDR3 bases: TGTGCCAGCTCCCCTACCACAGGGGGCGTATATTACGAGCAGTACTTC. This codes for CASSPTTGGVYYEQYF. The chain is built from TRBV18 and TRBJ2-7, with 9 bases lining up with TRBD1. The trim removed 6 bases at V and 4 bases at J, leaving 13 bases unmatched. CDR3 length: 16 residues. CDR1 is KGHSH, CDR2 LQKENI, per germline. Variable domain in full (rest from reference TRBV18 and TRBJ2-7): NAGVMQNPRHLVRRRGQEARLRCSPMKGHSHVYWYRQLPEEGLKFMVYLQKENIIDESGMPKERFSAEFPKEGPSILRIQQVVRGDSAAYFCASSPTTGGVYYEQYFGPGTRLTVT.

The CDR3 region is CASSFVSGGKETQYF. CDR3 sequence (DNA): TGTGCCAGCAGCTTCGTTAGCGGGGGAAAGGAGACCCAGTACTTC. The chain has TRBV7-9 and TRBJ2-5, with TRBD2 matching over 9 bases. The CDR3 contains 15 residues. Germline-derived CDR1 and CDR2 are SEHNR and FQNEAQ (reference sequence). J gave up 5 bases and V 3 bases, and 7 bases lay outside the gene matches.

The table lists this clone with a few counts. This rearrangement joins TRBV19 to TRBJ1-1; tentative D call: TRBD1 (5 bases). V was pared by 3 bases and J by 5 bases, with 10 bases between. The germline gives CDR1 LNHDA, CDR2 SQIVND (reference sequence). The CDR3 runs 13 residues. The CDR3 here is CASSIGGGTEAFF. In DNA, the CDR3 is TGTGCCAGTAGTATCGGGGGGGGAACTGAAGCTTTCTTT.

CDR3 coding DNA: TGTGCCAGCAGTTTATTTACCCTACGACGGACAGCTAACTATGGCTACACCTTC. It specifies CASSLFTLRRTANYGYTF. V gene TRBV28 combines with J gene TRBJ1-2, with D tentatively TRBD1 (6 bases). The CDR3 sequence is 18 residues long. Trimming cost V 1 base and J 0 bases, with 18 bases left between them. Germline-derived CDR1 and CDR2 are MDHEN and SYDVKM.

This clone was counted only a few times. The chain carries TRBV11-2 and TRBJ1-1; TRBD1 agrees at 7 bases. Germline V gene lookup returns CDR1 SGHAT and CDR2 FQNNGV. CDR3 length equals 14 residues. Germline trimming cut 4 bases from V and 0 bases from J; bases unmatched to any gene: 2. CDR3 nucleotides: TGTGCCAGCAGCTCACAGGGGATGAACACTGAAGCTTTCTTT. Protein sequence: CASSSQGMNTEAFF. Complete variable domain (other parts from reference TRBV11-2 and TRBJ1-1): EAGVAQSPRYKIIEKRQSVAFWCNPISGHATLYWYQQILGQGPKLLIQFQNNGVVDDSQLPKDRFSAERLKGVDSTLKIQPAKLEDSAVYLCASSSQGMNTEAFFGQGTRLTVV.

To note about this clone: At one of its ends the junction is not consistent with the germline gene, which may arise from a read error. The V call is TRBV9, the J call TRBJ1-2; 10 nucleotides align to TRBD1. This CDR3 is built from 14 residues. Germline V lookup: CDR1 SGDLS, CDR2 YYNGEE. CDR3 amino acids: CASTETGGDYGYPF. As DNA, the CDR3 is TGTGCCAGCACCGAGACAGGGGGCGATTATGGCTACCCCTTC. The variable domain in full, completed from reference TRBV9 and TRBJ1-2, reads DSGVTQTPKHLITATGQRVTLRCSPRSGDLSVYWYQQSLDQGLQFLIQYYNGEERAKGNILERFSAQQFPDLHSELNLSSLELGDSALYFCASTETGGDYGYPFGSGTRLTVV.